This is a list of T cell receptor beta chains from one sample in a study of T cell repertoires in cytomegalovirus infection. TCRdb analysed the reads with MiXCR anew, one entry per CDR3 protein. The sample yields around 490,000 distinct CDR3 sequences, around a quarter seen once. Sample: PBMCs. These receptors were taken from a human donor in good health (CMV status not recorded). Some clones in this sample may be carry-over from other donors' samples. CDR3s include the opening cysteine and the closing phenylalanine or tryptophan. D genes are given only for firm matches. Size tells how often a clone was seen (once, few, many) or the class of an expanded clone, and some rows leave it out.

j_gene | d_gene | abundance | v_gene | CDR3aa | CDR3nt
TRBJ2-7 | - | - | TRBV11-3 | CASSPRTGGAEQYF | TGTGCCAGCAGCCCACGGACCGGGGGAGCCGAGCAGTACTTC
TRBJ1-5 | TRBD1 | many | TRBV12-3/TRBV12-4 | CASSPTGVNQPQHF | TGTGCCAGCAGCCCTACAGGGGTCAATCAGCCCCAGCATTTT
TRBJ2-1 | TRBD2 | - | TRBV7-2 | CASSPRGGLAYNEQFF | TGTGCCAGCAGCCCCCGGGGGGGACTAGCCTACAATGAGCAGTTCTTC
TRBJ2-1 | - | - | TRBV15 | CATSRDNHEQFF | TGTGCCACCAGCAGAGATAATCATGAGCAGTTCTTC
TRBJ2-1 | TRBD2 | - | TRBV12-3/TRBV12-4 | CASSRIAGGPDEQFF | TGTGCCAGCAGCCGAATAGCGGGAGGGCCAGATGAGCAGTTCTTC
TRBJ1-5 | - | - | TRBV19 | CASSINREYSNQPQHF | TGTGCCAGTAGTATAAACAGGGAGTATAGCAATCAGCCCCAGCATTTT
TRBJ1-2 | - | - | TRBV20-1 | CSAGRDNYGYTF | TGCAGTGCCGGAAGGGACAACTATGGCTACACCTTC
TRBJ2-2 | TRBD1 | - | TRBV12-3/TRBV12-4 | CASSSRTGSTPGELFF | TGTGCCAGCAGTTCCCGGACAGGATCCACGCCCGGGGAGCTGTTTTTT
TRBJ1-4 | - | - | TRBV28 | CASSNWSNEKLFF | TGTGCCAGCAGTAATTGGTCTAATGAAAAACTGTTTTTT
TRBJ1-1 | - | few | TRBV19 | CASRFFTEAFF | TGTGCCAGTAGATTCTTCACCGAAGCTTTCTTT
TRBJ2-5 | TRBD2 | few | TRBV6-2/TRBV6-3 | CATRPGLAGPQETQYF | TGTGCCACCCGACCTGGACTAGCGGGACCCCAAGAGACCCAGTACTTC
TRBJ2-5 | - | - | TRBV7-9 | CASSLPHVTNQETQYF | TGTGCCAGCAGCTTACCCCACGTAACTAACCAAGAGACCCAGTACTTC
TRBJ2-5 | TRBD1 | many | TRBV7-2 | CASSLGQSTETQYF | TGTGCCAGCAGCTTGGGACAGTCCACGGAGACCCAGTACTTC
TRBJ2-3 | TRBD1 | many | TRBV7-2 | CASSRQGSGTDTQYF | TGTGCCAGCAGCCGACAGGGGTCAGGCACAGATACGCAGTATTTT
TRBJ2-7 | TRBD1 | few | TRBV4-3 | CASSPRGQGARVIDEQYF | TGCGCCAGCAGCCCAAGGGGGCAGGGGGCTCGAGTAATCGACGAGCAGTACTTC
TRBJ1-1 | - | - | TRBV6-8 | CASSYSSWIETEAFF | TGTGCCAGCAGTTACTCATCCTGGATTGAGACTGAAGCTTTCTTT
TRBJ1-3 | - | - | TRBV24-1 | CATSDPTRNTIYF | TGTGCCACCAGTGACCCTACGAGGAACACCATATATTTT
TRBJ2-3 | - | - | TRBV20-1 | CSAPYGGTQYF | TGCAGTGCTCCGTATGGAGGTACGCAGTATTTT
TRBJ2-5 | - | - | TRBV7-6 | CASSFGNNQETQYF | TGTGCCAGCAGCTTTGGCAATAACCAAGAGACCCAGTACTTC
TRBJ2-1 | TRBD2 | - | TRBV12-3/TRBV12-4 | CASDTSGVYNEQFF | TGTGCCAGCGACACTAGCGGGGTTTACAATGAGCAGTTCTTC
TRBJ2-1 | - | - | TRBV6-5 | CASSYSTVALEQFF | TGTGCCAGCAGTTACTCGACGGTGGCTCTTGAGCAGTTCTTC
TRBJ2-2 | - | few | TRBV24-1 | CATSDLSSVDPANTGELFF | TGTGCCACCAGTGATTTGTCTAGCGTGGACCCCGCGAACACCGGGGAGCTGTTTTTT
TRBJ2-3 | - | few | TRBV20-1 | CSARPADTQYF | TGCAGTGCTAGACCAGCAGATACGCAGTATTTT
TRBJ2-3 | - | - | TRBV24-1 | CATSDPSSDTQYF | TGTGCCACCAGTGATCCGTCGTCAGATACGCAGTATTTT
TRBJ2-2 | TRBD2 | few | TRBV6-2/TRBV6-3 | CASSFLSGTRNTGELFF | TGTGCCAGCAGTTTCCTATCTGGGACTAGAAACACCGGGGAGCTGTTTTTT
TRBJ2-3 | - | - | TRBV20-1 | CSARTSSTQYF | TGCAGTGCAAGAACTAGCTCGACGCAGTATTTT
TRBJ2-5 | TRBD1 | few | TRBV7-2 | CASWDRGQETQYF | TGTGCCAGTTGGGACAGGGGTCAAGAGACCCAGTACTTC
TRBJ2-7 | - | - | TRBV11-2 | CASSFYPGSYEQYF | TGTGCCAGCAGCTTTTACCCAGGGTCCTACGAGCAGTACTTC
TRBJ1-1 | - | - | TRBV7-9 | CASSHSGARTEAFF | TGTGCCAGCAGCCACAGTGGGGCAAGGACTGAAGCTTTCTTT
TRBJ1-6 | - | many | TRBV7-2 | CASSPLTGRSSYNSPLHF | TGTGCCAGCAGCCCCCTCACGGGCCGAAGCTCCTATAATTCACCCCTCCACTTT
TRBJ2-3 | TRBD2 | few | TRBV9 | CASSPPGTSGTNTQYF | TGTGCCAGCAGCCCCCCCGGGACTAGCGGGACAAATACGCAGTATTTT
TRBJ1-1 | TRBD1 | - | TRBV7-3 | CASSSEGQVKTTEAFF | TGTGCCAGCAGCTCGGAAGGACAGGTTAAGACCACTGAAGCTTTCTTT
TRBJ2-3 | TRBD2 | few | TRBV7-6 | CASSTRGVDTQYF | TGTGCCAGCAGCACCCGGGGGGTAGATACGCAGTATTTT
TRBJ2-3 | TRBD2 | - | TRBV7-9 | CASSLSLAGITDTQYF | TGTGCCAGCAGCTTAAGCCTAGCGGGCATCACAGATACGCAGTATTTT
TRBJ1-5 | - | - | TRBV19 | CASSGPTGFNQPQHF | TGTGCCAGTAGTGGGCCAACAGGTTTCAATCAGCCCCAGCATTTT
TRBJ2-3 | TRBD2 | - | TRBV12-5 | CASGTGTSGSTDTQYF | TGTGCTAGTGGTACAGGGACTAGCGGGAGCACAGATACGCAGTATTTT
TRBJ2-3 | - | few | TRBV7-6 | CASSARTRDTQYF | TGTGCCAGCAGCGCCCGGACTCGAGATACGCAGTATTTT